This TCR beta chain was sequenced during a study of human T cells and chemical hapten exposure. Study-wide context: Women made up most patients, who had alopecia areata, totalis or universalis.

This clonotype was seen at least ten times. The time point was: patch test 1, 2 weeks after DPC sensitization. Treatment defined: therapeutic diphenylcyclopropenone sensitization with weekly scalp DPC. TCRdb independently ran MiXCR on the RACE reads; one entry per CDR3 protein. The sample carries 350,000 or so distinct CDR3 sequences, 6% to 8.5% recorded once. Germline assignment: CDR1 SGHDN and CDR2 FVKESK. Trimming removed 4 bases at V and 2 bases at J, with 12 bases between. The CDR3 is 16 amino acids. The chain links TRBV14 to TRBJ1-6; the D gene is possibly TRBD1 (5 bases). This sequence originates from a woman between 18 and 29 years old with alopecia areata. Some clones in this sample may be carry-over from other donors' samples. This specimen was whole blood, taken in connection with sensitization to the hapten diphenylcyclopropenone (DPC). Here the CDR3 reads CASSRQPSTYNSPLHF. The CDR3 DNA is TGTGCCAGCAGCCGACAGCCGTCCACCTATAATTCACCCCTCCACTTT.